These T cell receptor beta chains were read from a single sample in a study of shared clonotypes between healthy human individuals. The data were produced by immunoSEQ multiplex PCR, yet TCRdb's version contains in-frame clones alone and is incomplete. The sample shows roughly 500,000 clones, roughly 95% of them seen only once. Sequencing input: naive CD4+ T cells sorted from blood. The receptor source for this set is a young woman in good health. Each CDR3 is given with its conserved first and last residue. D genes are given only for firm matches. The size of a clone is reported for some rows only, either as once, few or many, or as a class for expanded clones.

TRBV4-2,TRBJ2-5,-,once,TGTGCCAGCAGCCAAGATAGGAGGGTGGAGACCCAGTACTTC,CASSQDRRVETQYF
TRBV9,TRBJ2-1,-,-,TGTGCCAGCAGCGTAGCGTATTACAATGAGCAGTTCTTC,CASSVAYYNEQFF
TRBV29-1,TRBJ1-2,-,-,TGCAGCGTTGAAGACTTCTTCTATGGCTACACCTTC,CSVEDFFYGYTF
TRBV27,TRBJ2-2,-,-,TGTGCCAGCAGTAGGACAAGTCGGTGGTCAACCTTGAACACCGGGGAGCTGTTTTTT,CASSRTSRWSTLNTGELFF
TRBV29-1,TRBJ1-2,-,-,TGCAGCGTTTTAAGACAGGCGAACTATGGCTACACCTTC,CSVLRQANYGYTF
TRBV9,TRBJ2-7,TRBD2,-,TGTGCCAGCAGCGTGGGCTTTAGCGGGACTTTCCACGAGCAGTACTTC,CASSVGFSGTFHEQYF
TRBV19,TRBJ2-1,TRBD2,-,TGTGCCAGTAGTAGGACTAGCGGGAGTATCCTGTCCTACAATGAGCAGTTCTTC,CASSRTSGSILSYNEQFF
TRBV27,TRBJ2-6,-,once,TGTGCCAGCAGTTTTAAAGGGCTTGGTTCTGGGGCCAACGTCCTGACTTTC,CASSFKGLGSGANVLTF
TRBV28,TRBJ2-1,TRBD2,once,TGTGCCAGCAGTACTCTAGCGGGCTCCTACAATGAGCAGTTCTTC,CASSTLAGSYNEQFF
TRBV19,TRBJ1-1,-,-,TGTGCCAGTACGGATTTTGGTCAGGGGAACACTGAAGCTTTCTTT,CASTDFGQGNTEAFF
TRBV6-5,TRBJ1-3,-,-,TGTGCCAGCAGTTACTCGAGCAGGGCTGGAAACACCATATATTTT,CASSYSSRAGNTIYF
TRBV5-1,TRBJ2-7,-,-,TGCGCCAGCAGCCCCGGGACAGGGTTGAGCGGGAGTTTCTACGAGCAGTACTTC,CASSPGTGLSGSFYEQYF
TRBV7-9,TRBJ1-6,-,-,TGTGCCAGCAGCTTAACGGGAACCAATTCACCCCTCCACTTT,CASSLTGTNSPLHF
TRBV6-6,TRBJ1-1,-,-,TGTGCCAGCAGTTGGTCGGGGAGGAAGAACACTGAAGCTTTCTTT,CASSWSGRKNTEAFF
TRBV5-1,TRBJ2-2,-,-,TGCGCCAGCAGCTTGGGGTCGGGCGCGAACACCGGGGAGCTGTTTTTT,CASSLGSGANTGELFF
TRBV11-2,TRBJ1-2,-,-,TGTGCCAGCAGGCAACTTAAGGAGGCCCCCCCTAACTATGGCTACACCTTC,CASRQLKEAPPNYGYTF
TRBV6-5,TRBJ1-2,-,once,TGTGCCAGCAGTTACGGGGGGGCAGACGATGGCTACACCTTC,CASSYGGADDGYTF
TRBV2,TRBJ1-1,TRBD1,-,TGTGCCAGCAGTGGCGGACAGGATGAAGCTTTCTTT,CASSGGQDEAFF
TRBV19,TRBJ2-7,-,-,TGTGCCAGTAGCCAGGTCGGCGGAGTCTACGAGCAGTACTTC,CASSQVGGVYEQYF
TRBV4-1,TRBJ2-7,-,-,TGCGCCAGCAGCCAAGATGGGACTGCCGCACTAGGATCCCGGGGGGAGCAGTACTTC,CASSQDGTAALGSRGEQYF
TRBV2,TRBJ2-3,TRBD1,-,TGTGCCAGCTCAGGGGGCCCTACAAGCACAGATACGCAGTATTTT,CASSGGPTSTDTQYF